The next 24 T cell receptor beta chains were all read from a single sample in a study of blood T cells in healthy people across ages. Together with a sample-barcoded 5' primer, a J-beta primer mix was included in a second PCR lasting about 7 to 11 cycles. Each CDR3 protein gets one entry after TCRdb re-called the 5' RACE reads with MiXCR. The table shows roughly 800,000 distinct CDR3 sequences, with over 45% occurring only once. Sequenced sample: blood. These receptors were taken from a man aged 25-45 years in good health.

The chain carries TRBV10-3 and TRBJ2-3, with 13 bases that match TRBD2. This CDR3 has 13 residues. V shed 9 bases, J shed 3 bases, and the junction held 0 bases outside the gene matches. Germline lookup yields CDR1 ENHRY and CDR2 SYGVKD. DNA of the CDR3: TGTGCCATGACTAGCGGGGGGACAGATACGCAGTATTTT. Amino acids: CAMTSGGTDTQYF.

The chain joins TRBV28 to TRBJ2-7; 9 bases are shared with TRBD1. Losses at the gene ends were 6 bases for V and 12 bases for J; bases not matched to a gene: 15. The germline V gene has CDR1 MDHEN and CDR2 SYDVKM. This CDR3 contains 14 residues. CDR3: CASSQTGGRSLLYF. CDR3 coding DNA: TGTGCCAGCAGCCAGACAGGGGGGAGGTCTCTACTGTACTTC. The whole variable domain, filled in from reference TRBV28 and TRBJ2-7, reads DVKVTQSSRYLVKRTGEKVFLECVQDMDHENMFWYRQDPGLGLRLIYFSYDVKMKEKGDIPEGYSVSREKKERFSLILESASTNQTSMYLCASSQTGGRSLLYFGPGTRLTVT.

This rearrangement joins TRBV15 to TRBJ1-2; no firm D call. This CDR3 is 14 amino acids long. Germline V CDR1 and CDR2: LNHNV, YYDKDF (reference sequence). The germline V and J ends were trimmed by 6 bases and 6 bases, with 17 bases remaining between them. The CDR3 region is CATSSTGPTHGYTF. The DNA of the CDR3 is TGTGCCACCAGTTCTACCGGACCGACCCATGGCTACACCTTC.

This clonotype has more than one count but fewer than ten. This rearrangement joins TRBV27 to TRBJ2-5; D perhaps matches TRBD2 (5 bases). V was shortened by 3 bases and J by 5 bases, with 13 bases between the two germline ends. The CDR3 loop spans 14 amino acids. Looked up from germline, CDR1 is MNHEY and CDR2 is SMNVEV (reference sequence). The CDR3, as DNA: TGTGCCAGCAGTTTGAGCAGGCGGGCGGAGACCCAGTACTTC. Protein: CASSLSRRAETQYF.

The table lists this clonotype with a few counts. The chain is built from TRBV29-1 and TRBJ1-1; D is unresolved. Deletions cut 6 bases from V and 1 base from J, with 6 bases between. The CDR3 totals 11 residues. Germline loops: CDR1 SQVTM, CDR2 ANQGSEA. CDR3 residues: CSVQENTEAFF. CDR3 nucleotide sequence: TGCAGCGTGCAGGAGAACACTGAAGCTTTCTTT.

The chain recombines TRBV12-3 or TRBV12-4 with TRBJ1-1; no firm D call. V was shortened by 6 bases and J by 0 bases, with 5 bases between the two germline ends. The CDR3 is made up of 12 amino acids. Here the CDR3 reads CASREMNTEAFF. The CDR3 DNA is TGTGCCAGCAGAGAGATGAACACTGAAGCTTTCTTT.

CDR3 DNA: TGCAGTGCTAGAGAAGGAGGGCAAGAGGGTCAGCCCCAGCATTTT. It is translated as CSAREGGQEGQPQHF. V usage is TRBV20-1 and J usage is TRBJ1-5; no clear D. This CDR3 region has 15 residues. The germline CDR1 and CDR2 sequences are DFQATT and SNEGSKA (reference sequence). The V and J ends lost 0 bases and 6 bases respectively, with 15 bases between them.

CDR3 sequence reads: CASSLGTSGVSTDTQYF. CDR3 nucleotides: TGTGCCAGCAGCTTAGGGACTAGCGGGGTTAGCACAGATACGCAGTATTTT. The chain is built from TRBV7-8 and TRBJ2-3, with 12 bases that match TRBD2. Germline V gene data show CDR1 as SGHVS and CDR2 as FQNEAQ. With 1 base clipped from V and 0 bases from J, the junction kept 2 bases outside the gene matches. CDR3 length: 17 amino acids.

The J gene is TRBJ2-7, the V gene TRBV7-9, with 9 bases aligning to TRBD1. The CDR3 has 16 amino acids. Germline-derived CDR1 and CDR2 are SEHNR and FQNEAQ (reference sequence). With 3 bases clipped from V and 3 bases from J, the junction kept 9 bases outside the gene matches. The CDR3 reads CASSFNLGTGHYEQYF. The CDR3 region has the DNA TGTGCCAGCAGCTTTAACCTCGGGACAGGGCACTACGAGCAGTACTTC.

V usage is TRBV25-1 and J usage is TRBJ2-1; D is undetermined. CDR1 and CDR2 from the germline V gene are MGHDK and SYGVNS. CDR3 length equals 19 residues. The V gene lost 2 bases and the J gene lost 1 base, with 21 bases spanning the gap. The CDR3: CASSELKGTFQESYNEQFF. Here the CDR3 DNA reads TGTGCCAGCAGTGAACTTAAGGGAACGTTTCAGGAATCCTACAATGAGCAGTTCTTC.

The genes are TRBV7-9 and TRBJ1-2; D gene uncertain. V gave up 4 bases and J gave up 9 bases, with 12 bases separating them. The CDR3 loop spans 12 amino acids. Germline CDR1 SEHNR, CDR2 FQNEAQ (reference sequence). The CDR3 DNA is TGTGCCAGCAGCTCTCAGACTAAAAGCTACACCTTC. The encoded protein is CASSSQTKSYTF. Full variable domain (missing parts from reference TRBV7-9 and TRBJ1-2): DTGVSQNPRHKITKRGQNVTFRCDPISEHNRLYWYRQTLGQGPEFLTYFQNEAQLEKSRLLSDRFSAERPKGSFSTLEIQRTEQGDSAMYLCASSSQTKSYTFGSGTRLTVV.

The CDR3 DNA reads as TGCAGCGTTGTATTGGCAGCTGCCGCTGGGGCCAACGTCCTGACTTTC. Its protein product is CSVVLAAAAGANVLTF. V is TRBV29-1 and J is TRBJ2-6; D remains unclear. Looked up from germline, CDR1 is SQVTM and CDR2 is ANQGSEA. This CDR3 is 16 amino acids long. V dropped 4 bases and J dropped 2 bases, with 15 bases sitting between them.

The gene calls are TRBV10-3 and TRBJ2-4, with 8 nucleotides matching TRBD2. The ends lost 3 bases at V and 1 base at J; junction bases unmatched: 2. This CDR3 contains 15 residues. CDR1 and CDR2 from the germline V gene are ENHRY and SYGVKD. Written as DNA, the CDR3 is TGTGCCATCAGTGACGGGAGGGTTGCCAAAAACATTCAGTACTTC. It translates to CAISDGRVAKNIQYF.

The V gene is TRBV3-1, the J gene TRBJ2-5; the match to TRBD2 covers 10 bases. CDR3 length equals 18 residues. With 0 bases clipped from V and 5 bases from J, the junction kept 12 bases outside the gene matches. CDR1 and CDR2 (germline): LGHDT, YNNKEL (reference sequence). The CDR3 protein is CASSQDLSGRALSETQYF. As DNA, the CDR3 is TGTGCCAGCAGCCAAGATTTAAGCGGGAGGGCATTGTCCGAGACCCAGTACTTC.

The V and J genes are TRBV7-2 and TRBJ2-1; no clear D gene. Trimming removed 1 base at V and 5 bases at J, with 15 bases between. The CDR3 contains 16 residues. Germline V CDR1 and CDR2: SGHTA, FQGNSA. The CDR3 DNA reads TGTGCCAGCAGCTTAGATTCTCGGCGTAGCAACAATGAGCAGTTCTTC. Amino acids: CASSLDSRRSNNEQFF.

CDR3 sequence reads: CSALAQGSQPQHF. The CDR3 DNA follows: TGCAGTGCCCTGGCACAGGGCAGCCAGCCCCAGCATTTT. V and J are TRBV20-1 and TRBJ1-5, with D tentatively TRBD1 (6 bases). This CDR3 region has 13 residues. CDR1 is DFQATT, CDR2 SNEGSKA, per germline (reference sequence). V shed 6 bases and J shed 7 bases, with 16 bases lying between them.

This chain connects TRBV27 to TRBJ1-2; D gene ambiguous. Trimming took 6 bases from V and 7 from J, leaving 36 bases between them. Germline V gene sequence: CDR1 MNHEY, CDR2 SMNVEV (reference sequence). This CDR3 contains 20 residues. This CDR3 is CASSTSRTFFGPKGCCGYTF. DNA for the CDR3: TGTGCCAGCAGCACTTCCCGTACTTTTTTTGGTCCGAAAGGGTGCTGTGGCTACACCTTC.

This clonotype was seen a single time. V and J are TRBV6-4 and TRBJ2-5; 8 nucleotides agree with TRBD2. The CDR3 has 15 amino acids. CDR1 is MRHNA, CDR2 SNTAGT, per germline. The V segment lost 3 bases and the J segment 3 bases; nucleotides outside the gene matches: 6. The CDR3 sequence is CASSDLAGRKETQYF. The CDR3 DNA reads as TGTGCCAGCAGTGATTTAGCGGGGAGGAAAGAGACCCAGTACTTC.

The chain is built from TRBV29-1 and TRBJ1-2, with D perhaps matching TRBD1 (5 bases). The germline CDR1 and CDR2 sequences are SQVTM and ANQGSEA. The CDR3 has 14 amino acids. Trimming cost V 6 bases and J 4 bases, with 18 bases left between them. CDR3 amino acids: CSVGPAGLIYGYTF. CDR3 nucleotide sequence: TGCAGCGTCGGCCCGGCGGGACTCATCTATGGCTACACCTTC. Full variable domain (missing parts from reference TRBV29-1 and TRBJ1-2): SAVISQKPSRDICQRGTSLTIQCQVDSQVTMMFWYRQQPGQSLTLIATANQGSEATYESGFVIDKFPISRPNLTFSTLTVSNMSPEDSSIYLCSVGPAGLIYGYTFGSGTRLTVV.

The chain links TRBV12-3 or TRBV12-4 to TRBJ1-4; unclear D gene. The CDR3 runs to 14 residues. With 4 bases removed from V and 4 bases from J, the gap between germline ends came to 10 bases. CDR3 DNA: TGTGCCAGCAGTTCGAACAGCGATAATGAAAAACTGTTTTTT. Residues: CASSSNSDNEKLFF.

The chain combines TRBV20-1 with TRBJ2-1, with a weak D call TRBD2 (5 bases). Germline V gives CDR1 DFQATT, CDR2 SNEGSKA (reference sequence). V gave up 5 bases and J gave up 7 bases, with 27 bases separating them. The CDR3 extends over 17 amino acids. The CDR3 protein is CSAEPETPSRVLNEQFF. The CDR3 region has the DNA TGCAGTGCTGAGCCAGAAACTCCTAGCCGGGTGTTAAATGAGCAGTTCTTC.

The chain links TRBV6-5 to TRBJ1-6, with TRBD1 matching 7 bases. The CDR3 is 15 amino acids. Germline V gene sequence: CDR1 MNHEY, CDR2 SVGAGI. V shed 3 bases, J shed 5 bases, and the junction held 4 bases outside the gene matches. Here the CDR3 DNA reads TGTGCCAGCAGTTATGGGGGACAGAATAATTCACCCCTCCACTTT. It codes for CASSYGGQNNSPLHF.

This chain connects TRBV7-2 to TRBJ2-1; no clear D. The J call is uncertain, as TRBJ2-7 better fits the DNA end. The V gene's germline CDR1 is SGHTA and CDR2 FQGNSA. The CDR3 has 15 residues. The CDR3 here is CASSAEWSSYNEQYF. The CDR3 bases are TGTGCCAGCAGCGCAGAATGGAGCTCCTACAATGAGCAGTACTTC.

The gene calls are TRBV7-9 and TRBJ1-4; 8 nucleotides agree with TRBD1. Germline assignment: CDR1 SEHNR and CDR2 FQNEAQ (reference sequence). This CDR3 is built from 14 residues. Trimming removed 3 bases from V and 7 bases from J; junction bases left unmatched: 4. For the CDR3, the DNA is TGTGCCAGCAGCTTGGGACAGGTTCGTGAAAAACTGTTTTTT. Its protein product is CASSLGQVREKLFF. The whole variable domain, remainder taken from reference TRBV7-9 and TRBJ1-4, is DTGVSQNPRHKITKRGQNVTFRCDPISEHNRLYWYRQTLGQGPEFLTYFQNEAQLEKSRLLSDRFSAERPKGSFSTLEIQRTEQGDSAMYLCASSLGQVREKLFFGSGTQLSVL.